This T cell receptor beta chain was sequenced in a study of blood T cell repertoires in COVID-19. This table comes from immunoSEQ multiplex PCR, and its TCRdb copy is limited to in-frame clones, with some not included. The sample holds 100,000 to 150,000 clones, approximately 74% seen once. Germline V CDR1 and CDR2: MNHEY, SVGEGT. The CDR3 sequence is 15 residues long. The ends lost 6 bases at V and 4 bases at J; junction bases unmatched: 10. This sequence joins TRBV6-2 or TRBV6-3 and TRBJ1-1, with 8 bases aligning to TRBD1. The sequenced material came from peripheral blood. The receptor's source is a man older than 75 with COVID-19, enrolled during active disease. CDR3 DNA sequence: TGTGCCAGCAGCCAAGACAGGGGAGGTGTCACTGAAGCTTTCTTT. As protein: CASSQDRGGVTEAFF.